This T cell receptor beta chain emerged from a study of T cells in Graves' hyperthyroidism and ophthalmopathy. Across the study: Once the initial diagnosis was made, peripheral blood was obtained before any treatment. General observations from the study: Clonotypes that were expanded in thyroid above 0.001 mostly appeared in blood too.

The CDR3 regions of TCR beta were amplified from RNA transcripts. An initial round of RT-PCR targeting the TCR CDR3 relied on the HTBI primer set. A single record per CDR3 protein comes from TCRdb applying MiXCR to the multiplex PCR reads. The sample includes fewer than 600,000 distinct CDR3 sequences, around 15% seen only once; the top ten take roughly 14%. V lost 1 base and J lost 5, with 5 bases in between. Germline CDR1 reads SEHNR; CDR2 reads FQNEAQ (reference sequence). The CDR3 consists of 12 residues. This clonotype has a count of ten or more. Its target is not known. Pregnant or lactating patients were excluded, as were those with uncontrolled infection or other autoimmune disease.

The TCR sequence derives from a woman aged 35 to 49 with Graves' hyperthyroidism. Sequenced input: blood. V gene TRBV7-9 combines with J gene TRBJ2-5; no clear D. The CDR3: CASSLESETQYF. In DNA form, the CDR3 reads TGTGCCAGCAGCTTAGAATCGGAGACCCAGTACTTC. The variable domain in full, with the rest retrieved from reference TRBV7-9 and TRBJ2-5, is DTGVSQNPRHKITKRGQNVTFRCDPISEHNRLYWYRQTLGQGPEFLTYFQNEAQLEKSRLLSDRFSAERPKGSFSTLEIQRTEQGDSAMYLCASSLESETQYFGPGTRLLVL.